The 13 T cell receptor beta chains below all came from one sample that was sequenced in a study of T cells after yellow fever vaccination. Each CDR3 protein gets one entry after TCRdb re-called the 5' RACE reads with MiXCR. The sample consists of some 560,000 distinct CDR3 sequences, 17% of them appearing once. The input for sequencing was PBMCs, taken 4 to 5 days after the first yellow fever vaccination. These receptors all stem from a man between 18 and 35 years old who received the YFV17D yellow fever vaccine.

The CDR3 protein is CASTSRGGAETQYF. CDR3 nucleotides: TGCGCCAGTACAAGCCGGGGGGGAGCAGAGACCCAGTACTTC. The V call is TRBV5-1, the J call TRBJ2-5; 8 nucleotides match TRBD2. Germline V gene lookup returns CDR1 SGHRS and CDR2 YFSETQ. The J segment lost 4 bases and the V segment lost 8 bases, leaving 10 bases of the junction unmatched. This CDR3 is built from 14 residues. The full variable domain, in which reference TRBV5-1 and TRBJ2-5 provide the parts outside the CDR3, is KAGVTQTPRYLIKTRGQQVTLSCSPISGHRSVSWYQQTPGQGLQFLFEYFSETQRNKGNFPGRFSGRQFSNSRSEMNVSTLELGDSALYLCASTSRGGAETQYFGPGTRLLVL.

The chain combines TRBV12-3 or TRBV12-4 with TRBJ2-5, with TRBD2 as a possible D gene (5 bases). Between the trimmed V and J ends, which lost 6 bases and 3 bases, there was a span of 14 bases. CDR3 length equals 14 residues. CDR3 nucleotides: TGTGCCAGCAGAGAAACGGGGTCCAAAGAGACCCAGTACTTC. Amino acid sequence: CASRETGSKETQYF.

This clonotype was observed a handful of times. The V gene is TRBV5-1, the J gene TRBJ2-3, with 10 bases aligning to TRBD1. Trimming took 2 bases from V and 4 from J; bases not matched to a gene: 4. Per germline, CDR1 SGHRS and CDR2 YFSETQ. The CDR3 spans 15 residues. The CDR3 reads CASSFRDRGSDTQYF. CDR3 nucleotide sequence: TGCGCCAGCAGCTTCCGGGACAGGGGTTCAGATACGCAGTATTTT.

The chain is built from TRBV5-1 and TRBJ2-1, with 7 nucleotides matching TRBD2. The CDR3 sequence is 16 residues long. Germline trimming cut 4 bases from V and 1 base from J; bases unmatched to any gene: 8. Germline CDR1 is SGHRS and CDR2 is YFSETQ. CDR3 nucleotide sequence: TGCGCCAGCAGCGCCCGCGGACTAGAATCCTACAATGAGCAGTTCTTC. It is translated as CASSARGLESYNEQFF.

The chain couples TRBV12-3 or TRBV12-4 to TRBJ1-6; D ambiguous. The CDR3 is 17 residues long. With 2 bases removed from V and 4 bases from J, the gap between germline ends came to 15 bases. CDR3 loop: CASSLRISPGYNSPLHF. CDR3 coding DNA: TGTGCCAGCAGTTTAAGGATTTCTCCAGGTTATAATTCACCCCTCCACTTT.

CDR3 sequence reads: CASSLVGWAEETQYF. For the CDR3, the DNA is TGTGCCAGCAGCTTAGTGGGTTGGGCAGAAGAGACCCAGTACTTC. This chain connects TRBV7-9 to TRBJ2-5; D is unresolved. Germline assignment: CDR1 SEHNR and CDR2 FQNEAQ (reference sequence). There are 15 residues in the CDR3. The germline V and J ends were trimmed by 1 base and 3 bases, with 12 bases remaining between them.

This clonotype was observed a handful of times. This sequence joins TRBV4-1 and TRBJ2-5, with D perhaps TRBD2 (6 bases). The CDR3 length is 14 residues. V shed 4 bases and J shed 9 bases, with 18 bases lying between them. Germline V gives CDR1 MGHRA, CDR2 YSYEKL. The chain's CDR3 is CASSRGLMGASQYF. The CDR3 nucleotides are TGCGCCAGCAGCCGGGGACTCATGGGAGCGTCCCAGTACTTC.

In this sample, this clonotype turned up once. The chain has TRBV11-2 and TRBJ1-1; tentative D call: TRBD1 (6 bases). The CDR3 spans 14 residues. CDR1 is SGHAT, CDR2 FQNNGV, per germline. Trimming took off 4 bases at V and 1 base at J, with 10 bases between the two ends. DNA for the CDR3: TGTGCCAGCAGCTACCAGACAGGGAACACTGAAGCTTTCTTT. Its protein is CASSYQTGNTEAFF.

This clonotype has ten or more counts. This CDR3 reads CASSLGGPTDTQYF. DNA of the CDR3: TGCGCCAGCAGCTTGGGGGGGCCCACAGATACGCAGTATTTT. The gene calls are TRBV5-1 and TRBJ2-3; possibly TRBD1 for D (6 bases). Germline V gene lookup returns CDR1 SGHRS and CDR2 YFSETQ. Trimming removed 0 bases from V and 2 bases from J, with 7 bases in between. The CDR3 length is 14 residues. Together with reference TRBV5-1 and TRBJ2-3, the CDR3 gives the full variable domain: KAGVTQTPRYLIKTRGQQVTLSCSPISGHRSVSWYQQTPGQGLQFLFEYFSETQRNKGNFPGRFSGRQFSNSRSEMNVSTLELGDSALYLCASSLGGPTDTQYFGPGTRLTVL.

This clonotype was recorded at least ten times. The chain has TRBV6-4 and TRBJ2-3; D is perhaps TRBD2 (6 bases). Germline CDR1 MRHNA, CDR2 SNTAGT. The CDR3 contains 14 residues. Between the trimmed V and J ends, which lost 2 bases and 1 base, there was a span of 7 bases. Written as DNA, the CDR3 is TGTGCCAGCAGTGACGGGGAGGGCACAGATACGCAGTATTTT. Translation: CASSDGEGTDTQYF.

There are many counts of this clonotype. The J gene is TRBJ1-6, the V gene TRBV7-6; 8 bases fit TRBD1. Germline CDR1 and CDR2: SGHVS and FNYEAQ. Trimming cost V 4 bases and J 10 bases; bases outside gene matches: 9. The CDR3 runs to 15 residues. CDR3 sequence: CASSYKTGEDSPLHF. As DNA, the CDR3 is TGTGCCAGCAGCTACAAGACAGGGGAGGACTCACCCCTCCACTTT.

This clonotype was detected only a few times. This chain joins TRBV5-4 and TRBJ2-7; D is ambiguous. V was shortened by 1 base and J by 1 base, with 6 bases between the two germline ends. The CDR3 is 13 residues long. Germline CDR1 reads SGHNT; CDR2 reads YYREEE (reference sequence). This CDR3 is CASSLKGSYEQYV. The CDR3 DNA is TGTGCCAGCAGCTTGAAGGGATCCTACGAGCAGTACGTC.

J is TRBJ2-7 and V is TRBV6-2 or TRBV6-3, with TRBD1 as a possible D gene (6 bases). CDR3 size: 13 residues. The germline V gene encodes CDR1 MNHEY and CDR2 SVGEGT. V was cut by 3 bases and J by 3 bases, with 9 bases left in between. The CDR3 sequence: CASSYRQDYEQYV. In nucleotides, the CDR3 is TGTGCCAGCAGTTATCGACAGGACTACGAGCAGTACGTC.